This is a list of T cell receptor beta chains from one sample in a study of blood T cell repertoires in COVID-19. Sequencing used immunoSEQ multiplex PCR; TCRdb keeps in-frame clones, though not all of them. The sample has 180,000 or so clones, approximately 83% seen once. Sequencing was carried out using PBMCs or T cells enriched from blood (not recorded which). The origin of the receptors is a woman aged 60-75 years who had recovered from COVID-19. The CDR3 runs from the conserved cysteine through the conserved F or W. D genes are given only for firm matches. A row's size may be missing; if present it is once, few, many or a size class.

j_call,v_call,d_call,clone_size,cdr3_aa,cdr3_nt
TRBJ1-2,TRBV18,-,-,CASSPSGDYGYTF,TGTGCCAGCTCACCATCCGGGGACTATGGCTACACCTTC
TRBJ2-5,TRBV7-9,-,-,CASSLVGDLYQETQYF,TGTGCCAGCAGCTTAGTGGGGGACTTATACCAAGAGACCCAGTACTTC
TRBJ1-1,TRBV19,TRBD1,-,CASSKDRGQTEAFF,TGTGCCAGTAGTAAGGACAGGGGGCAAACTGAAGCTTTCTTT
TRBJ1-6,TRBV19,TRBD1,-,CASTTGTGGSGDSPLHF,TGTGCCAGTACGACCGGGACAGGGGGCTCGGGAGATTCACCCCTCCACTTT
TRBJ2-5,TRBV19,TRBD1,-,CASSTTNRGEETQYF,TGTGCCAGTAGTACAACCAACAGGGGGGAAGAGACCCAGTACTTC
TRBJ1-4,TRBV5-1,-,-,CASSPTATTNEKLFF,TGCGCCAGCAGCCCGACAGCAACAACTAATGAAAAACTGTTTTTT
TRBJ2-7,TRBV3-1/TRBV3-2,-,-,CASSQGGPGDEQYF,TGTGCCAGCAGCCAAGGTGGGCCAGGGGACGAGCAGTACTTC
TRBJ1-1,TRBV7-6,-,-,CASSYTGNTEAFF,TGTGCCAGCAGCTACACGGGGAACACTGAAGCTTTCTTT
TRBJ2-7,TRBV18,-,-,CASSPQGGLHEQYF,TGTGCCAGCTCCCCTCAGGGGGGTCTCCACGAGCAGTACTTC
TRBJ2-7,TRBV6-1,TRBD2,-,CASSAARLAGYSYEQYF,TGTGCCAGCAGTGCCGCTCGACTAGCGGGTTACTCCTACGAGCAGTACTTC
TRBJ1-2,TRBV9,-,-,CASSSREDYGYTF,TGTGCCAGCAGCTCCCGGGAGGACTATGGCTACACCTTC
TRBJ2-5,TRBV25-1,TRBD2,once,CASIRTSGGGETQYF,TGTGCCAGCATACGAACTAGCGGTGGTGGGGAGACCCAGTACTTC
TRBJ1-4,TRBV29-1,-,-,CSAHQGNNEKLFF,TGCAGCGCTCACCAGGGGAATAATGAAAAACTGTTTTTT
TRBJ1-4,TRBV6-2/TRBV6-3,-,-,CASSSPQGRPSEKLFF,TGTGCCAGCAGTTCGCCCCAGGGCAGGCCGAGTGAAAAACTGTTTTTT
TRBJ1-2,TRBV4-2,-,-,CASSQVEGTLYGYTF,TGTGCCAGCAGCCAAGTTGAGGGGACTTTATATGGCTACACCTTC
TRBJ2-5,TRBV11-1,-,-,CASSPWQGRETQYF,TGTGCCAGCAGCCCCTGGCAGGGCCGGGAGACCCAGTACTTC
TRBJ2-5,TRBV6-5,-,once,CASSYVAGQETQYF,TGTGCCAGCAGTTACGTGGCGGGCCAAGAGACCCAGTACTTC
TRBJ2-3,TRBV5-1,TRBD1,-,CASSLRQGGDTQYF,TGCGCCAGCAGCTTGAGACAGGGTGGGGATACGCAGTATTTT
TRBJ2-1,TRBV10-3,TRBD2,-,CAIKASGGILTYNEQFF,TGTGCCATCAAAGCTAGCGGGGGGATTTTGACATACAATGAGCAGTTCTTC
TRBJ2-2,TRBV2,-,-,CASSAPGGGDTGELFF,TGTGCCAGCAGTGCGCCGGGGGGCGGCGACACCGGGGAGCTGTTTTTT
TRBJ2-3,TRBV7-9,TRBD2,-,CASSLDVAGGPDTQYF,TGTGCCAGCAGCTTAGATGTAGCGGGGGGCCCAGATACGCAGTATTTT
TRBJ1-1,TRBV18,-,-,CASSPAGLENTEAFF,TGTGCCAGCTCACCAGCGGGGCTGGAGAACACTGAAGCTTTCTTT
TRBJ1-3,TRBV2,TRBD1,-,CASSADRAGNTIYF,TGTGCCAGCAGCGCCGACAGGGCTGGAAACACCATATATTTT
TRBJ1-1,TRBV5-1,TRBD1,-,CASSPQGADTEAFF,TGCGCCAGCAGCCCACAGGGGGCGGACACTGAAGCTTTCTTT
TRBJ2-7,TRBV3-1/TRBV3-2,-,-,CASSLRGPTYEQYF,TGTGCCAGCAGCCTCAGGGGACCAACCTACGAGCAGTACTTC
TRBJ2-2,TRBV2,-,-,CATRGRSANTGELFF,TGTGCCACCAGAGGGAGGTCCGCAAACACCGGGGAGCTGTTTTTT
TRBJ1-1,TRBV5-4,-,-,CASSPPGRENTEAFF,TGTGCCAGCAGCCCCCCAGGCCGAGAGAACACTGAAGCTTTCTTT
TRBJ2-1,TRBV29-1,-,few,CSAQVDEQFF,TGCAGCGCCCAGGTGGATGAGCAGTTCTTC
TRBJ2-7,TRBV5-1,-,-,CASSLDPSSYEQYF,TGCGCCAGCAGCTTGGACCCGAGCTCCTACGAGCAGTACTTC
TRBJ2-7,TRBV5-1,TRBD2,-,CASSPRTSGVYEQYF,TGCGCCAGCAGCCCCCGGACTAGCGGGGTCTACGAGCAGTACTTC